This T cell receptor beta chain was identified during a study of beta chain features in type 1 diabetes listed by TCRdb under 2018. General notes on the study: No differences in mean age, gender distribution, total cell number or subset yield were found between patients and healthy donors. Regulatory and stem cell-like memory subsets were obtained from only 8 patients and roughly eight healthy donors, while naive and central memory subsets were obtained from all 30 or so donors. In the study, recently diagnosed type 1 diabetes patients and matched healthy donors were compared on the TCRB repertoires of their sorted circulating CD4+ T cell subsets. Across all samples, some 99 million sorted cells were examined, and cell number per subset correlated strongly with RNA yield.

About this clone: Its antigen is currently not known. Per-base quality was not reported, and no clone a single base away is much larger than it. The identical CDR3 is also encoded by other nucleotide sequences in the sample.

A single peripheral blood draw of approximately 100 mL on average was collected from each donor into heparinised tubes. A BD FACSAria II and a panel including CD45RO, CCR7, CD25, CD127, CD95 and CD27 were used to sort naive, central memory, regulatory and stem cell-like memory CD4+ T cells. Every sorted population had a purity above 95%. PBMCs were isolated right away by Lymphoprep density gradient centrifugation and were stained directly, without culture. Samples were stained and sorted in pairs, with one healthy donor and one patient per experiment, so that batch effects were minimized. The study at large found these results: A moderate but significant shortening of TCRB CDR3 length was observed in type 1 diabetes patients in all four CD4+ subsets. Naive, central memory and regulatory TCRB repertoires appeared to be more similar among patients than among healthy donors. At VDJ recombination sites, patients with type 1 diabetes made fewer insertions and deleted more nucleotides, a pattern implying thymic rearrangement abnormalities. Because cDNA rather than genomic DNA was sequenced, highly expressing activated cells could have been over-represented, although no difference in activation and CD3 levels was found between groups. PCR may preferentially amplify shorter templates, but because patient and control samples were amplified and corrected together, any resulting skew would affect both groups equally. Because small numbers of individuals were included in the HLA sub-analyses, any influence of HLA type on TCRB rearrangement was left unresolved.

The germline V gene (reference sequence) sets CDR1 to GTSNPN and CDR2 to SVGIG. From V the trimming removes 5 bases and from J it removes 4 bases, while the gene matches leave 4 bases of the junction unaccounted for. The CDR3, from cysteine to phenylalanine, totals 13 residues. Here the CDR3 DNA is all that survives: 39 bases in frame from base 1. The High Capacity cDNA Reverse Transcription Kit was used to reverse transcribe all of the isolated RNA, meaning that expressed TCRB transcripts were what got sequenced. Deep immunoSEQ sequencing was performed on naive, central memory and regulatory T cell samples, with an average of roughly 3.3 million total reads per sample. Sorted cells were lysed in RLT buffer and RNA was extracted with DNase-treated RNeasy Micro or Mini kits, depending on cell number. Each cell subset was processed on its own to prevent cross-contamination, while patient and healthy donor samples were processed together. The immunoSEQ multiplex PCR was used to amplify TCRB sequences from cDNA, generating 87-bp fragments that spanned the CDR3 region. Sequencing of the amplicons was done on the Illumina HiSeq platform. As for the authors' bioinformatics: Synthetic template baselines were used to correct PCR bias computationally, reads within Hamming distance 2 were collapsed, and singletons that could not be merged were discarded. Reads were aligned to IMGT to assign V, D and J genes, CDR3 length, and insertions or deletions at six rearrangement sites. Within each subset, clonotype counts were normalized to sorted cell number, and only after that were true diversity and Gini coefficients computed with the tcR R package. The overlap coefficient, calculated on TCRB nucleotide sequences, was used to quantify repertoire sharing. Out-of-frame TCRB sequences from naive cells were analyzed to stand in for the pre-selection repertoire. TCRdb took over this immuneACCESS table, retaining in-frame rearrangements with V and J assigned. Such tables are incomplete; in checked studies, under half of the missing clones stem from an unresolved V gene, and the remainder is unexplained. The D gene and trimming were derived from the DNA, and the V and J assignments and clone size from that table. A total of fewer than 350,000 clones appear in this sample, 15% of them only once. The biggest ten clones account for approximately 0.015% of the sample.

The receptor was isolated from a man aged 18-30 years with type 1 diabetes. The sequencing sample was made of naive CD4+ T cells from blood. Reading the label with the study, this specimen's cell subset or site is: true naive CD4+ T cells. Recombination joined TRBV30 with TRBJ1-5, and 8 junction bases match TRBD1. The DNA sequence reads TGTGCCTGGGCCGGGACAGGAAATCAGCCCCAGCATTTT. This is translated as CAWAGTGNQPQHF. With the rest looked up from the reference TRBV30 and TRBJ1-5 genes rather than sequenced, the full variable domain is SQTIHQWPATLVQPVGSPLSLECTVEGTSNPNLYWYRQAAGRGLQLLFYSVGIGQISSEVPQNLSASRPQDRQFILSSKKLLLSDSGFYLCAWAGTGNQPQHFGDGTRLSIL.